This TCR beta chain was recovered during a study of blood T cell repertoires in COVID-19. Background on the study: There were acute and convalescent COVID-19 samples, and they came from the United States, Italy and Spain. Sources were T cells, B-cell-depleted T cells, or PBMCs; the material itself was cDNA or gDNA.

CDR1 SGHNT and CDR2 YYREEE come from the germline V gene (reference sequence). The CDR3 has 15 amino acids. The V gene lost 6 bases and the J gene lost 8 bases, with 18 bases spanning the gap. This clone appeared a few times. Under the authors' procedure: From reference gene primer amplification, estimates of nucleated cell counts were derived. Assay: immunoSEQ multiplex PCR; the TCRdb copy retains only in-frame clones and omits some. The V and J calls and clone size were taken over from that table, and D and trimming were inferred from the DNA. The table has over 100,000 clones, about four fifths seen once.

Sequencing was done on a sample of peripheral blood. This rearrangement joins TRBV5-4 to TRBJ1-6, with D perhaps matching TRBD1 (5 bases). The receptor was derived from a man aged 55 to 69 with active or convalescent COVID-19. The DNA for the CDR3 is TGTGCCAGCACCCTACGGGGGAGGGTTGATTCACCCCTCCACTTT. Encoded protein: CASTLRGRVDSPLHF. Full variable domain (outside the CDR3, taken from reference TRBV5-4 and TRBJ1-6): ETGVTQSPTHLIKTRGQQVTLRCSSQSGHNTVSWYQQALGQGPQFIFQYYREEENGRGNFPPRFSGLQFPNYSSELNVNALELDDSALYLCASTLRGRVDSPLHFGNGTRLTVT.